This section outlines one T cell receptor (beta chain) sequence together with its context. Its target is not known. The data originate from a study of sequential checkpoint blockade in melanoma. Study as a whole: After both sequences, patients received maintenance nivolumab. Roughly 22 patients had matched tumor biopsies before treatment and at week 13 after nivolumab or ipilimumab alone.

Treatment defined: randomized to nivolumab then ipilimumab (arm A) or the reverse (arm B). None of the patients previously received DNA-damaging chemotherapy. Findings and limits, study-wide: Mutational load did not correlate with tumor T-cell fraction or clonality.

Generated by immunoSEQ multiplex PCR, the TCRdb table keeps only in-frame clones and is missing some. Counted here are about 18,000 clones, 73% occurring once; the ten biggest clones make up around 4.8%. The receptor's source is a human donor with melanoma. The sample was tumor tissue (inferred from file names), taken from a patient given nivolumab and ipilimumab in sequence.

The DNA for the CDR3 is TGTGCCAGCACCTCTAGCGGGAGGGCCTGGAATGAGCAGTTCTTC. It codes for CASTSSGRAWNEQFF. The V call is TRBV14, the J call TRBJ2-1, with 12 nucleotides matching TRBD2. J lost 7 bases, V lost 7 bases, and 8 bases had no gene match. The germline V gene has CDR1 SGHDN and CDR2 FVKESK. CDR3 size: 15 residues. The variable domain in full, completed from reference TRBV14 and TRBJ2-1, reads EAGVTQFPSHSVIEKGQTVTLRCDPISGHDNLYWYRRVMGKEIKFLLHFVKESKQDESGMPNNRFLAERTGGTYSTLKVQPAELEDSGVYFCASTSSGRAWNEQFFGPGTRLTVL.